What follows is one TCR beta chain and its context. Its antigen is unidentified. The data derive from a study of immune evolution from preneoplasia to lung adenocarcinoma. Germline CDR1 KGHSH, CDR2 LQKENI. The CDR3 sequence is 12 residues long. The V end lost 6 bases, the J end lost 9 bases, and 12 bases lay between the germline ends. Broader study findings: Normal lung had the highest top T cell clone frequencies.

Here immunoSEQ multiplex PCR was the method, and the copy in TCRdb shows in-frame clones only, minus some. The sample lists fewer than 6,500 clones; about 80% were seen once. The source of this sequence is a person aged 55-80 years with lung adenocarcinoma. Sequenced input: FFPE minimally invasive lung adenocarcinoma tissue. The chain joins TRBV18 to TRBJ2-1; the D gene is possibly TRBD2 (6 bases). CDR3 nucleotides: TGTGCCAGCTCCCTAGGGGAGGTTGAGCAGTTCTTC. The encoded protein is CASSLGEVEQFF.